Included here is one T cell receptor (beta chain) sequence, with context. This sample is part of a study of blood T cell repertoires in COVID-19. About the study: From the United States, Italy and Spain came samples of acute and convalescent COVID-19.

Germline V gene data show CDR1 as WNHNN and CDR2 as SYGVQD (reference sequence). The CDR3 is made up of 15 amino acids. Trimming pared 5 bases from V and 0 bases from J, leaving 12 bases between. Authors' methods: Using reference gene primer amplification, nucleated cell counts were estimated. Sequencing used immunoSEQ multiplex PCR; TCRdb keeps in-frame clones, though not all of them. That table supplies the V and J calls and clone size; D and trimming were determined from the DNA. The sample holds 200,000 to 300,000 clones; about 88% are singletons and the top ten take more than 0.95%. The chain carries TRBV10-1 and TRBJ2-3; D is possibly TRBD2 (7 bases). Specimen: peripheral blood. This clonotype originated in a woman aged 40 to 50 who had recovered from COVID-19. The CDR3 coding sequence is TGCGCCAGCAGTCCGGGGGGCCCTAGCACAGATACGCAGTATTTT. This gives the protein CASSPGGPSTDTQYF.